The source of this T cell receptor (beta chain) is a study of T cell repertoires in cytomegalovirus infection. Study information: Newly reported HLA-C-restricted and thoroughly characterized HLA-B-restricted CMV epitopes were employed. Public signatures in TCR beta pointed to CMV infection and matching HLA type.

Findings and limits, study-wide: There were carriers of CMV plus the relevant HLA, and cumulative public TCR beta family frequency identified them. HLA-C-restricted CMV-specific TCR beta clonotypes were dominant in the ex vivo response.

CDR1 LNHNV and CDR2 YYDKDF come from the germline V gene (reference sequence). CDR3 length: 15 residues. The V and J ends lost 3 bases and 0 bases respectively, with 9 bases between them. This clonotype was seen more than once but under ten times. The antigen is not known. TCRdb recomputed calls from the reads with MiXCR, one row per CDR3 protein. Found here are approximately 65,000 distinct CDR3 sequences, 20% of them singletons; the top ten hold more than 65%. The sequence was obtained from a human donor in good health (CMV status not recorded). Some clones in this sample may be carry-over from other donors' samples. Here the sequenced sample was CD8+ T cells from cultured PBMCs, taken from culture after CMV antigen stimulation. The V call is TRBV15, the J call TRBJ2-1; D gene uncertain. The DNA of the CDR3 is TGTGCCACCAGCAGCTCTCCCAGCTCCTACAATGAGCAGTTCTTC. Its protein product is CATSSSPSSYNEQFF.